This T cell receptor beta chain was identified in a study of blood T cell repertoires in COVID-19. Turning to the study itself: The analysed material was cDNA or gDNA that came from T cells, B-cell-depleted T cells, or PBMCs.

A remark on this clone: The identical CDR3 is also encoded by other nucleotide sequences in the sample.

Original processing methods: Researchers report that nucleated cell counts were estimated from reference gene primer amplification. This table comes from immunoSEQ multiplex PCR, and its TCRdb copy is limited to in-frame clones, with some not included. V, J and clone size are taken as reported in that table, and D and trimming were inferred from the DNA itself. The table records a few hundred thousand clones, over 75% of them present only once. V lost 2 bases and J 2 bases, leaving 4 bases between the germline ends. The CDR3 length is 13 residues. The J gene is TRBJ1-5, the V gene TRBV12-3 or TRBV12-4; D call uncertain. The TCR was taken from a man aged 25-45 years who had recovered from COVID-19. Source material: PBMCs or T cells enriched from blood (not recorded which). The chain's CDR3 is CASSLRGNQPQHF. CDR3 DNA: TGTGCCAGCAGTTTAAGAGGCAATCAGCCCCAGCATTTT.